The 10 T cell receptor beta chains below come from one sample, sequenced in a study of vaccination effects on CD4 cells after COVID-19. Clones were sequenced by immunoSEQ multiplex PCR, and TCRdb holds only the in-frame ones, with some missing. The repertoire holds fewer than 35,000 clones, with roughly four fifths as singletons. In the ViraFEST assay, antigen-specific CD4+ clonotypes were identified by expansion after peptide-pool stimulation. Cells that had been cultured for 10 days were the source of isolated CD4+ T cells. BNT162b2 vaccine or mRNA-1273 vaccine was given to participants in two doses. Their antigen targets remain unknown. The material was CD4+ T cells from PBMCs cultured with HCoV-229E spike peptides, obtained after COVID-19 vaccination. These TCRs come from a human donor who received a COVID-19 vaccine.

The V call is TRBV6-1, the J call TRBJ2-1, with 9 nucleotides matching TRBD1. V shed 4 bases and J 5 bases; nucleotides not matched to a gene: 9. From germline, CDR1 is MNHNS and CDR2 SASEGT. CDR3 size: 16 residues. The CDR3 nucleotides read TGTGCCAGCAGTGTACCGGGACAGGGAGGGAACAATGAGCAGTTCTTC. Amino acid sequence: CASSVPGQGGNNEQFF.

The chain combines TRBV13 with TRBJ2-3; tentative D call: TRBD2 (5 bases). Germline loops: CDR1 PRHDT, CDR2 FYEKMQ (reference sequence). Between the trimmed V and J ends, which lost 1 base and 4 bases, there was a span of 15 bases. There are 16 residues in the CDR3. The CDR3 loop reads CASSLAGRRLADTQYF. The CDR3 DNA reads as TGTGCCAGCAGCTTAGCGGGCAGGAGGTTAGCAGATACGCAGTATTTT.

The chain couples TRBV7-9 to TRBJ1-1; D remains unclear. V was pared by 5 bases and J by 0 bases, with 7 bases between. Germline CDR1 SEHNR, CDR2 FQNEAQ (reference sequence). This CDR3 is 13 amino acids long. The chain's CDR3 is CASSVNMNTEAFF. The CDR3 bases are TGTGCCAGCAGCGTCAATATGAACACTGAAGCTTTCTTT.

This sequence joins TRBV5-1 and TRBJ1-1, with a tentative D call TRBD1 (5 bases). Trimming stripped 3 bases from V and 3 bases from J, with 12 bases between. The CDR3 has 14 residues. The germline V gene encodes CDR1 SGHRS and CDR2 YFSETQ. The CDR3 sequence: CASSWKQGDTEAFF. The CDR3 DNA reads TGCGCCAGCAGCTGGAAGCAGGGCGACACTGAAGCTTTCTTT.

This clone appeared a few times. The chain recombines TRBV20-1 with TRBJ2-7; no firm D call. Germline CDR1 reads DFQATT; CDR2 reads SNEGSKA (reference sequence). Trimming pared 5 bases from V and 5 bases from J, leaving 10 bases between. The CDR3 runs 11 residues. CDR3 loop: CSAADVNEQYF. The CDR3 bases are TGCAGTGCTGCGGATGTTAACGAGCAGTACTTC.

The chain joins TRBV7-9 to TRBJ2-3, with TRBD2 matching 8 bases. This CDR3 spans 16 amino acids. The V segment lost 2 bases and the J segment 2 bases; nucleotides outside the gene matches: 6. Germline V gene data show CDR1 as SEHNR and CDR2 as FQNEAQ (reference sequence). In nucleotides, the CDR3 is TGTGCCAGCAGCTTACTGGCGGGGGGAGACACAGATACGCAGTATTTT. Translated, it gives CASSLLAGGDTDTQYF.

The table lists this clone with a few counts. The chain has TRBV14 and TRBJ1-6, with D uncertain. The CDR3 is made up of 13 amino acids. The germline V gene has CDR1 SGHDN and CDR2 FVKESK. Trimming pared 2 bases from V and 10 bases from J, leaving 9 bases between. The DNA for the CDR3 is TGTGCCAGCAGCCAACAACAGCGATCACCCCTCCACTTT. It is translated as CASSQQQRSPLHF. The full variable domain, its missing parts supplied by reference TRBV14 and TRBJ1-6, is EAGVTQFPSHSVIEKGQTVTLRCDPISGHDNLYWYRRVMGKEIKFLLHFVKESKQDESGMPNNRFLAERTGGTYSTLKVQPAELEDSGVYFCASSQQQRSPLHFGNGTRLTVT.

The chain combines TRBV12-3 or TRBV12-4 with TRBJ2-7, with D perhaps matching TRBD1 (6 bases). V was clipped by 3 bases and J by 3 bases, with 9 bases between them. This CDR3 region has 13 residues. CDR3 amino acids: CASSLRTVYEQYF. DNA for the CDR3: TGTGCCAGCAGTTTGAGGACAGTCTACGAGCAGTACTTC.

This chain joins TRBV29-1 and TRBJ2-5; 9 bases align to TRBD2. This CDR3 region has 15 residues. After removal of 7 bases from V and 1 base from J, the junction contained 10 bases not matched to a gene. In germline, CDR1 is SQVTM, CDR2 ANQGSEA. The CDR3 spells CSEINLAGPQETQYF. CDR3 coding DNA: TGCAGCGAGATTAACCTAGCGGGACCCCAAGAGACCCAGTACTTC.

The chain has TRBV5-1 and TRBJ1-1; 7 positions agree with TRBD1. Trimming took 0 bases from V and 2 from J; bases not matched to a gene: 1. This CDR3 has 14 amino acids. Germline assignment: CDR1 SGHRS and CDR2 YFSETQ. CDR3 amino acids: CASSLGGGNTEAFF. DNA of the CDR3: TGCGCCAGCAGCTTGGGAGGGGGCAACACTGAAGCTTTCTTT.